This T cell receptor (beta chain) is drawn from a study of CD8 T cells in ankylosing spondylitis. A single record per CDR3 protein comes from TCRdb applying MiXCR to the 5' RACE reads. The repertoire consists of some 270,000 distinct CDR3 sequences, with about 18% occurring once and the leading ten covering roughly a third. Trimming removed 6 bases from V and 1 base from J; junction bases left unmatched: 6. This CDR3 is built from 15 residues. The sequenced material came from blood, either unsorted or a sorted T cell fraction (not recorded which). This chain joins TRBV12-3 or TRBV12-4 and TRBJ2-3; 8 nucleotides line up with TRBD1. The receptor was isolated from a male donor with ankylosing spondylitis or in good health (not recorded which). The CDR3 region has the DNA TGTGCCAGCAGCCCTGACAGGGGTCGCACAGATACGCAGTATTTT. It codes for CASSPDRGRTDTQYF.